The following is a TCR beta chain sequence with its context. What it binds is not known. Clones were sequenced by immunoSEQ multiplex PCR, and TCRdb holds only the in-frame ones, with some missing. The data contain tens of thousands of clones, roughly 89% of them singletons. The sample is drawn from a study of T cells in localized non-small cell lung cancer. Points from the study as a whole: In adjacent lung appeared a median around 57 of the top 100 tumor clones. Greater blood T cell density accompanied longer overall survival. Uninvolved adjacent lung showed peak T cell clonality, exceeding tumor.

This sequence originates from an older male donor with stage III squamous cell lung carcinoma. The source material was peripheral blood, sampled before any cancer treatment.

The CDR3 spells CAMSGTLSPYEQYF. The CDR3 coding sequence is TGTGCCATGAGCGGGACATTGAGTCCCTACGAGCAGTACTTC. The chain uses TRBV10-3 and TRBJ2-7; perhaps TRBD2 as D (7 bases). V dropped 9 bases and J dropped 2 bases, with 17 bases sitting between them. The CDR3 consists of 14 residues. CDR1 is ENHRY, CDR2 SYGVKD, per germline.